This is a list of T cell receptor beta chains from one sample in a study of CD8+CD57+ T cells in acquired aplastic anemia. TCRdb re-analysed the reads in MiXCR, keeping a single row per CDR3 protein. The table lists some 150,000 distinct CDR3 sequences, 71% of them singletons. Sequenced material: sorted CD4+, CD8+, or CD8+CD57+ T cells (not recorded which) from PBMCs. The receptor set was obtained from a human donor with aplastic anemia. CDR3s include the opening cysteine and the closing phenylalanine or tryptophan. Each record gives: clone size, D gene, V gene, J gene, CDR3 DNA, CDR3 protein. The D gene is left open where the match is weak. Clone size is not always given. Where it is, it says once, few, many or a class for expanded clones.

clone size: -; D gene: -; V gene: TRBV7-2; J gene: TRBJ1-2; CDR3 DNA: TGTGCCAGCAGCTTAGATGGGGGGGGCGACTATGGCTACACCTTC; CDR3 protein: CASSLDGGGDYGYTF
clone size: -; D gene: -; V gene: TRBV12-5; J gene: TRBJ1-6; CDR3 DNA: TGTGCCAGCAGTTTAGTTTCACCCCTCCACTTT; CDR3 protein: CASSLVSPLHF
clone size: -; D gene: -; V gene: TRBV12-1; J gene: TRBJ2-3; CDR3 DNA: TGTGCCAGCAGTTTTGCGGGGGGGCAGGTAGATACGCAGTATTTT; CDR3 protein: CASSFAGGQVDTQYF
clone size: -; D gene: -; V gene: TRBV19; J gene: TRBJ1-5; CDR3 DNA: TGTGCCAGTACCATAGGGCGGAGGGGGCAGCCCCAGCATTTT; CDR3 protein: CASTIGRRGQPQHF
clone size: -; D gene: TRBD2; V gene: TRBV5-1; J gene: TRBJ2-2; CDR3 DNA: TGCGCCAGCAGCTGGAGCGGGAGGCCCACCGGGGAGCTGTTTTTT; CDR3 protein: CASSWSGRPTGELFF
clone size: -; D gene: TRBD2; V gene: TRBV20-1; J gene: TRBJ2-1; CDR3 DNA: TGCAGTGCCCGGGAGGTCTTGAGTTATGAGCAGTTCTTC; CDR3 protein: CSAREVLSYEQFF
clone size: -; D gene: -; V gene: TRBV19; J gene: TRBJ1-4; CDR3 DNA: TGTGCCAGTAGTCTCCTCATTGACGAAAAACTGTTTTTT; CDR3 protein: CASSLLIDEKLFF
clone size: few; D gene: TRBD1; V gene: TRBV25-1; J gene: TRBJ1-5; CDR3 DNA: TGTGCCAGCAATCTACCGGGACAGGGAGGTGGCTCTCAGCCCCAGCATTTT; CDR3 protein: CASNLPGQGGGSQPQHF
clone size: -; D gene: TRBD1; V gene: TRBV7-9; J gene: TRBJ1-5; CDR3 DNA: TGTGCCAGCAGCCCGGACAGGTCGAATCAGCCCCAGCATTTT; CDR3 protein: CASSPDRSNQPQHF
clone size: -; D gene: -; V gene: TRBV30; J gene: TRBJ1-6; CDR3 DNA: TGTGCCTGGAGCAAGGGTACTAATTCACCCCTCCACTTT; CDR3 protein: CAWSKGTNSPLHF
clone size: -; D gene: -; V gene: TRBV19; J gene: TRBJ1-2; CDR3 DNA: TGTGCCAGTAGTAATCAGGGTATTAACTATGGCTACACCTTC; CDR3 protein: CASSNQGINYGYTF
clone size: once; D gene: -; V gene: TRBV19; J gene: TRBJ1-2; CDR3 DNA: TGTGCCAGTAGTATAGAGGCCTCACGGGGCTACACCTTC; CDR3 protein: CASSIEASRGYTF
clone size: -; D gene: -; V gene: TRBV9; J gene: TRBJ2-7; CDR3 DNA: TGTGCCAGCAGCGTAGTCCAGGTTCACTCCTACGAGCAGTACTTC; CDR3 protein: CASSVVQVHSYEQYF
clone size: -; D gene: -; V gene: TRBV29-1; J gene: TRBJ1-2; CDR3 DNA: TGCAGCGCCGGGCGGGGAAAGGAAGGCTACACCTTC; CDR3 protein: CSAGRGKEGYTF
clone size: -; D gene: TRBD1; V gene: TRBV5-4; J gene: TRBJ1-4; CDR3 DNA: TGTGCCAGCAGCTTAGACCGGGACAGGGGGCTCAATGAAAAACTGTTTTTT; CDR3 protein: CASSLDRDRGLNEKLFF
clone size: -; D gene: -; V gene: TRBV12-3/TRBV12-4; J gene: TRBJ1-1; CDR3 DNA: TGTGCCAGCAGTTTAGGGGAGGGGAGGGCTTTCTTT; CDR3 protein: CASSLGEGRAFF
clone size: -; D gene: TRBD2; V gene: TRBV29-1; J gene: TRBJ2-7; CDR3 DNA: TGCAGCGTGCCTAGCGGGAACTCCTACGAGCAGTACTTC; CDR3 protein: CSVPSGNSYEQYF
clone size: few; D gene: -; V gene: TRBV13; J gene: TRBJ1-6; CDR3 DNA: TGTGCCAGCAGCCCACCGGTGGCATGGGGTAATTCACCCCTCCACTTT; CDR3 protein: CASSPPVAWGNSPLHF
clone size: -; D gene: TRBD1; V gene: TRBV7-9; J gene: TRBJ1-1; CDR3 DNA: TGTGAGTCTCAGGGGGGGATTGAAGCTTTCTTT; CDR3 protein: CESQGGIEAFF
clone size: -; D gene: TRBD1; V gene: TRBV7-9; J gene: TRBJ1-6; CDR3 DNA: TGTGCCAGCAGCTTGACCGGGACAGCAGATTCACCCCTCCACTTT; CDR3 protein: CASSLTGTADSPLHF
clone size: -; D gene: -; V gene: TRBV20-1; J gene: TRBJ2-7; CDR3 DNA: TGCAGTGCGGGGGACGGCCGCTCCTACGAGCAGTACTTC; CDR3 protein: CSAGDGRSYEQYF
clone size: few; D gene: TRBD1; V gene: TRBV6-4; J gene: TRBJ2-1; CDR3 DNA: TGTGCCAGCAGTGGGACAGGGGGCACAGATACGCAGTTCTTC; CDR3 protein: CASSGTGGTDTQFF
clone size: -; D gene: -; V gene: TRBV24-1; J gene: TRBJ2-5; CDR3 DNA: TGTGCCACCAGTTTAAGCAGAAAAGAGACCCAGTACTTC; CDR3 protein: CATSLSRKETQYF
clone size: -; D gene: TRBD1; V gene: TRBV15; J gene: TRBJ2-1; CDR3 DNA: TGTGCCACGTCCGGGACAGGCTCCTACAATGAGCAGTTCTTC; CDR3 protein: CATSGTGSYNEQFF
clone size: -; D gene: -; V gene: TRBV10-1; J gene: TRBJ1-1; CDR3 DNA: TGCGCCAGCAGGCCGAGGGGCACTGAAGCTTTCTTT; CDR3 protein: CASRPRGTEAFF
clone size: -; D gene: -; V gene: TRBV7-6; J gene: TRBJ1-1; CDR3 DNA: TGTGCCAGCAGCTTCACAGGGGAAGCTTTCTTT; CDR3 protein: CASSFTGEAFF
clone size: -; D gene: -; V gene: TRBV7-8; J gene: TRBJ2-5; CDR3 DNA: TGTGCCAGCAGCTTAGTCGGGGGGCCAGGGACCCAGTACTTC; CDR3 protein: CASSLVGGPGTQYF
clone size: -; D gene: -; V gene: TRBV29-1; J gene: TRBJ1-2; CDR3 DNA: TGCAGCGCCGGACATACAATCTATGGCTACACCTTC; CDR3 protein: CSAGHTIYGYTF
clone size: -; D gene: TRBD1; V gene: TRBV5-6; J gene: TRBJ1-5; CDR3 DNA: TGTGCCAGCAGCTTCGGACAGGTCGGCAATCAGCCCCAGCATTTT; CDR3 protein: CASSFGQVGNQPQHF
clone size: -; D gene: -; V gene: TRBV20-1; J gene: TRBJ1-4; CDR3 DNA: TGCAGCGCTAATGAACCCAGGGCGTCTAATGAAAAACTGTTTTTT; CDR3 protein: CSANEPRASNEKLFF
clone size: once; D gene: -; V gene: TRBV6-4; J gene: TRBJ2-3; CDR3 DNA: TGTGCCAGCAGTGAGGGGGCGGGGACCACAGATACGCAGTATTTT; CDR3 protein: CASSEGAGTTDTQYF
clone size: -; D gene: -; V gene: TRBV20-1; J gene: TRBJ2-5; CDR3 DNA: TGCAGTGCTAGTTGGCTAGCCGAGACCCAGTACTTC; CDR3 protein: CSASWLAETQYF
clone size: many; D gene: TRBD1; V gene: TRBV29-1; J gene: TRBJ1-2; CDR3 DNA: TGCAGCGTTGATCGGGGACAGTTACCGAGTACTAACTATGGCTACACCTTC; CDR3 protein: CSVDRGQLPSTNYGYTF
clone size: -; D gene: -; V gene: TRBV7-3; J gene: TRBJ2-5; CDR3 DNA: TGTGCCAGCAGCCTAAGCGGACGTCCGGAGACCCAGTACTTC; CDR3 protein: CASSLSGRPETQYF
clone size: -; D gene: -; V gene: TRBV10-3; J gene: TRBJ2-1; CDR3 DNA: TGTGCCACGAAGAATTGGTCTAGCTCCTACAATGAGCAGTTCTTC; CDR3 protein: CATKNWSSSYNEQFF
clone size: -; D gene: TRBD2; V gene: TRBV20-1; J gene: TRBJ2-3; CDR3 DNA: TGCAGTGCTTCAGGACTAGCGGGTCTTACGCAGTATTTT; CDR3 protein: CSASGLAGLTQYF
clone size: -; D gene: -; V gene: TRBV7-2; J gene: TRBJ2-3; CDR3 DNA: TGTGCCAGCAGCTCTATCGGACGGAGCACAGATACGCAGTATTTT; CDR3 protein: CASSSIGRSTDTQYF
clone size: -; D gene: -; V gene: TRBV27; J gene: TRBJ1-2; CDR3 DNA: TGTGCCAGCAGGCAAGATAGGGGCTACACCTTC; CDR3 protein: CASRQDRGYTF
clone size: once; D gene: -; V gene: TRBV7-3; J gene: TRBJ2-3; CDR3 DNA: TGTGCCAGCAGCTTAGGGTGGGGAGATACGCAGTATTTT; CDR3 protein: CASSLGWGDTQYF
clone size: -; D gene: TRBD1; V gene: TRBV25-1; J gene: TRBJ1-2; CDR3 DNA: TGTGCCAGCAATACCTGGGACGGACAGGGAATTAGGTATGGCTACACCTTC; CDR3 protein: CASNTWDGQGIRYGYTF
clone size: -; D gene: -; V gene: TRBV6-6; J gene: TRBJ2-7; CDR3 DNA: TGTGCCAGCAGGGGCAGGGTGGCTTACGAGCAGTACTTC; CDR3 protein: CASRGRVAYEQYF
clone size: -; D gene: -; V gene: TRBV20-1; J gene: TRBJ2-7; CDR3 DNA: TGCAGTGCTAGAGATCTCAGGGACCACGAGCAGTACTTC; CDR3 protein: CSARDLRDHEQYF
clone size: -; D gene: TRBD1; V gene: TRBV29-1; J gene: TRBJ1-2; CDR3 DNA: TGCAGTGCGGCAGGGGGCTTAAACTATGGCTACACCTTC; CDR3 protein: CSAAGGLNYGYTF